The source of this T cell receptor (beta chain) is a study of OX40 agonist ivuxolimab in advanced cancers. As for the study more broadly: Ivuxolimab, which targeted the costimulatory receptor OX40 (CD134), was an agonistic, fully human IgG2 monoclonal antibody. Intravenous ivuxolimab was administered to patients every 2 weeks at six dose levels: 0.01, 0.1, 0.3, 1.5, 3 and 10 mg/kg. Among the roughly 52 dose-escalation patients, approximately 20 had hepatocellular carcinoma, around 15 melanoma, 9 renal cell carcinoma and 9 head and neck cancer. A male proportion of around 83% and a mean age of approximately 55 years, ranging from roughly 23 to 80, were recorded for the dose-escalation cohort. Patients were allowed to have had prior anti-PD-1, anti-PD-L1 or anti-CTLA-4 therapy, and around 41% of the dose-escalation patients had previously received checkpoint inhibitors. Three dose-escalation patients achieved partial responses, one with hepatocellular carcinoma and two with cutaneous melanoma. Peripheral TCRbeta sequencing aimed to test whether ivuxolimab altered TCR sequence diversity and caused clonal T-cell expansion. The paper describes the monotherapy dose-escalation part (N = 52 patients) of the phase I trial of ivuxolimab. Study-level results and caveats: On average, CD8+ T cells showed more expanded clones than CD4+ T cells after ivuxolimab. Low levels of normalized T-cell clonal expansion were also seen in some nonresponding patients. At doses of 0.1 to 3.0 mg/kg, clonal expansion of both CD4+ and CD8+ blood T cells was observed from baseline to week 6. The antigen specificity of the peripheral T cells that underwent clonal expansion was not determined. In partial responders in the 0.1-3.0 mg/kg groups, normalized peripheral clonal expansion was found to be among the lowest, especially among CD8+ T cells.

Patients with autoimmune disease history or receiving systemic immunosuppression were excluded from the trial. Peripheral blood for TCR sequencing was collected from all dose cohorts at baseline, on cycle 4 day 1, and on cycle 7 day 1. Samples were obtained from an open-label, multicenter, first-in-human phase I dose-escalation trial of ivuxolimab. Adults with locally advanced or metastatic head and neck squamous cell, hepatocellular, melanoma or renal cell carcinoma were enrolled in the trial. Before TCR sequencing, CD4+ T cells and CD8+ T cells were sorted from peripheral blood as separate populations. Points on this clone: The target of this receptor is not known. No quality values exist for individual bases; no much larger clone is one base distant.

V and J are trimmed by 4 bases and 2 bases, and the gene matches miss 5 bases of the junction. Via the germline V gene (reference sequence), CDR1 is LNHNV and CDR2 YYDKDF. Reading from cysteine to phenylalanine, the CDR3 counts 14 amino acids. The DNA shown is the 42-base CDR3, in frame from base 1. Genomic DNA was extracted from sorted cells for sequencing of the TCRbeta CDR3 region. The immunoSEQ Assay was used for sequencing of TCRbeta CDR3 regions. TCRdb re-hosts the immuneACCESS table, in-frame sequences only. Its copies lack some clones; in the studies checked, an unresolved V gene accounts for under half of them, and the cause for the rest is not known. The sample contains about 61,000 clones, more than 80% of them found a single time. The top ten hold under 2.5% of the sample.

Rearrangement joined TRBV15 to TRBJ2-7, and 7 junction bases match TRBD1. This specimen consisted of CD4+ or CD8+ T cells sorted from blood, obtained in a trial of the OX40 agonist ivuxolimab. The receptor's source is an adult with an advanced solid tumor such as melanoma, head and neck, liver or kidney cancer. The CDR3 region has the sequence CATSTQQGPYEQYF. The DNA sequence reads TGTGCCACCAGCACTCAACAGGGGCCCTACGAGCAGTACTTC.